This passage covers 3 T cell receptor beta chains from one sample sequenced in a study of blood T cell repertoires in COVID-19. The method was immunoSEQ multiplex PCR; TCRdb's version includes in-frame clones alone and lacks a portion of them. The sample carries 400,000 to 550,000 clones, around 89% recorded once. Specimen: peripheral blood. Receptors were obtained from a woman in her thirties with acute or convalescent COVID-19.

CDR3 DNA: TGTGCCAGCAAAGCGGGGGGGCCGGGCGGGGCCAACGTCCTGACTTTC. This gives the protein CASKAGGPGGANVLTF. V usage is TRBV5-4 and J usage is TRBJ2-6; the match to TRBD2 covers 10 bases. Germline trimming cut 6 bases from V and 4 bases from J; bases unmatched to any gene: 7. The CDR3 totals 16 residues. Germline V CDR1 and CDR2: SGHNT, YYREEE (reference sequence).

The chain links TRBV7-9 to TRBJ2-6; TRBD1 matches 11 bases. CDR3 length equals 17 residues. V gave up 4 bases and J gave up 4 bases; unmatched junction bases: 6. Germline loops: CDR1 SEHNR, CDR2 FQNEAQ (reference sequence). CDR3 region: CASSSEDRGPGANVLTF. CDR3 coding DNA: TGTGCCAGCAGCTCCGAGGACAGGGGGCCAGGGGCCAACGTCCTGACTTTC.

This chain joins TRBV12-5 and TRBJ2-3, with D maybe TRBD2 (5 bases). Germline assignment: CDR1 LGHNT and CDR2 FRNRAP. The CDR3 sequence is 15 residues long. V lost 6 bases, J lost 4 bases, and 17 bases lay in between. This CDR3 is CASGLVLGGPDTQYF. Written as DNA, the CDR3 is TGTGCTAGTGGCCTGGTCCTCGGAGGTCCAGATACGCAGTATTTT.